This T cell receptor (delta chain) was sequenced for a study of γδ T cells in repeated Plasmodium falciparum infection. Study summary: Malian children with intense seasonal malaria exposure were compared with matched Australian children. Study findings and constraints: Many TCRgamma sequences overlapped between individuals in stable Vgamma9/Vdelta2+ repertoires.

Vgamma9/Vdelta2+ and Vdelta2-negative gammadelta T cells were flow-sorted from PBMC for bulk sequencing. With CATT, TCRdb re-called clones from the multiplex PCR reads. The sample includes about 57,000 delta-chain clones, over 1.5% of them seen just once. This clone was counted many times. Antigen: not known. A read error may explain this, as a much larger clone is one base away. The same CDR3 can be traced to other DNA sequences in this sample. Per the germline V gene, CDR1 is TVYSNPD and CDR2 is GDNSRS (reference sequence). This CDR3 comprises 23 residues. V was pared by 0 bases and J by 0 bases, with 31 bases of the junction left unmatched.

V is TRDV3 and J is TRDJ1; 7 nucleotides align to TRDD3. Sequencing was carried out using gamma-delta T cells from blood. The TCR comes from a pool of human donors (malaria-infected and uninfected, not separated). CDR3 in amino acids: CAFRGVRSGLQGGGLLYTDKLIF. For the CDR3, the DNA is TGTGCCTTTAGAGGGGTTAGGTCGGGCCTACAGGGTGGGGGACTACTGTACACCGATAAACTCATCTTT.